The 29 T cell receptor beta chains below were found in one sample sequenced in a study of Ad26.COV2.S vaccination and SARS-CoV-2 variants. The treatment: 19 received Ad26.COV2.S at low or high dose, single or two shots; 5 received placebo; per-sample allocation not given. Following the first vaccine or placebo injection, samples were taken on day 63. The method was immunoSEQ multiplex PCR; TCRdb's version includes in-frame clones alone and lacks a portion of them. Of about 400,000 clones detected, approximately 90% appear once; the ten largest clones hold over 1.5%. The source material was peripheral blood, sampled in a trial of Ad26.COV2.S vaccine versus placebo. The receptors originated from a person aged 18 to 65 who received the Ad26.COV2.S COVID-19 vaccine or a placebo.

The chain joins TRBV15 to TRBJ1-5, with a weak D call TRBD1 (5 bases). Germline CDR1 reads LNHNV; CDR2 reads YYDKDF (reference sequence). V was pared by 3 bases and J by 5 bases, with 14 bases between. There are 15 residues in the CDR3. The DNA for the CDR3 is TGTGCCACCAGCAGGGGGGTCTTAGGGGATCAGCCCCAGCATTTT. Translated: CATSRGVLGDQPQHF.

The chain links TRBV30 to TRBJ2-3; 11 bases map to TRBD2. Losses at the gene ends were 1 base for V and 3 bases for J; bases not matched to a gene: 9. The CDR3 is 17 amino acids. Germline CDR1 reads GTSNPN; CDR2 reads SVGIG (reference sequence). The CDR3 spells CAWSEVGSSGGTDTQYF. CDR3 coding DNA: TGTGCCTGGAGTGAAGTGGGGTCTAGCGGGGGGACAGATACGCAGTATTTT.

The gene calls are TRBV11-3 and TRBJ2-7, with D perhaps being TRBD1 or TRBD2 (6 bases each). The CDR3 is made up of 17 amino acids. Per germline, CDR1 SGHNT and CDR2 YENEEA. With 7 bases removed from V and 4 bases from J, the gap between germline ends came to 26 bases. CDR3 DNA: TGTGCCAGCACCCCTGGGGTGGGGGGCGCCGGTAGGTACGAGCAGTACTTC. It codes for CASTPGVGGAGRYEQYF.

The rearrangement joins TRBV7-2 to TRBJ1-5; no definite D call. Germline V lookup: CDR1 SGHTA, CDR2 FQGNSA. The CDR3 sequence is 14 residues long. V was cut by 5 bases and J by 0 bases, with 8 bases left in between. The CDR3 spells CASSPDISNQPQHF. The CDR3 DNA reads as TGTGCCAGCAGCCCCGACATTAGCAATCAGCCCCAGCATTTT.

The chain uses TRBV24-1 and TRBJ2-2; no firm D call. The CDR3 spans 16 residues. The V gene's germline CDR1 is KGHDR and CDR2 SFDVKD. V was shortened by 2 bases and J by 6 bases, with 15 bases between the two germline ends. The CDR3 DNA reads TGTGCCACCAGTGATTGGTCCCGATATGAGTCCGGGGAGCTGTTTTTT. Translation: CATSDWSRYESGELFF.

J is TRBJ2-3 and V is TRBV15; D possibly matches TRBD1 or TRBD2 (6 bases each). The CDR3 extends over 15 amino acids. The germline CDR1 and CDR2 sequences are LNHNV and YYDKDF (reference sequence). V lost 0 bases, J lost 4 bases, and 11 bases lay in between. The CDR3 loop reads CATSRDRGAADTQYF. The CDR3 DNA reads as TGTGCCACCAGCAGAGATAGGGGGGCAGCAGATACGCAGTATTTT.

This rearrangement joins TRBV6-5 to TRBJ2-7, with a possible D match to TRBD1 (5 bases). Germline-derived CDR1 and CDR2 are MNHEY and SVGAGI. This CDR3 contains 13 residues. Trimming shortened V by 2 bases and J by 0 bases, and 5 bases separated the two germline ends. The CDR3 loop is CASSYDSSYEQYF. The DNA for the CDR3 is TGTGCCAGCAGTTACGACAGCTCCTACGAGCAGTACTTC.

The table lists this clone with a count of one. The gene calls are TRBV4-2 and TRBJ1-2; TRBD1 is a possible D gene (6 bases). CDR1 and CDR2 (germline): LGHNA, YNFKEQ. The CDR3 consists of 14 residues. V was pared by 3 bases and J by 4 bases, with 12 bases between. CDR3 protein: CASSQNREGYGYTF. The CDR3 DNA is TGTGCCAGCAGCCAGAACAGGGAGGGCTATGGCTACACCTTC.

In nucleotides, the CDR3 is TGTGCCAGCAGCTTATCCTTCTACGAGCAGTACTTC. This encodes CASSLSFYEQYF. J is TRBJ2-7 and V is TRBV11-1, with no clear D. Germline values: CDR1 SGHAT, CDR2 FQDESV (reference sequence). Between the trimmed V and J ends, which lost 2 bases and 3 bases, there was a span of 5 bases. The CDR3 is 12 amino acids.

The CDR3 DNA reads as TGTGCCAGCAGCCTCACAGGGGAATCCTATAATTCACCCCTCCACTTT. Encoded protein: CASSLTGESYNSPLHF. The rearrangement links TRBV27 to TRBJ1-6; TRBD1 agrees at 7 bases. Germline V CDR1 and CDR2: MNHEY, SMNVEV (reference sequence). Trimming took 6 bases from V and 1 from J; bases not matched to a gene: 6. CDR3 length: 16 residues.

The V and J genes are TRBV28 and TRBJ1-5, with TRBD1 matching over 7 bases. Germline-derived CDR1 and CDR2 are MDHEN and SYDVKM. Losses at the gene ends were 4 bases for V and 7 bases for J; bases not matched to a gene: 4. This CDR3 region has 13 residues. CDR3 nucleotides: TGTGCCAGCAGTTCGACAGGGAAACAGCCCCAGCATTTT. The encoded protein is CASSSTGKQPQHF.

This chain uses TRBV5-8 with TRBJ2-7; D remains ambiguous. V was cut by 0 bases and J by 3 bases, with 16 bases left in between. The CDR3 runs to 16 residues. Germline V lookup: CDR1 SGHTS, CDR2 YDEGEE. The CDR3 region has the DNA TGTGCCAGCAGCTTGGCCCTAACTTTCCTGAGCTACGAGCAGTACTTC. Amino acids: CASSLALTFLSYEQYF.

The chain couples TRBV7-9 to TRBJ1-1; 12 nucleotides align to TRBD1. Germline V CDR1 and CDR2: SEHNR, FQNEAQ (reference sequence). The CDR3 is 15 amino acids. Unmatched junction bases numbered 9, after V lost 8 bases and J lost 5 bases. DNA for the CDR3: TGTGCCAGCGGGCGGGACAGGGGGCGAGGAACTGAAGCTTTCTTT. Protein product: CASGRDRGRGTEAFF.

The chain carries TRBV7-8 and TRBJ1-1; possibly TRBD1 for D (6 bases). The germline V and J ends were trimmed by 1 base and 0 bases, with 9 bases remaining between them. Germline V lookup: CDR1 SGHVS, CDR2 FQNEAQ. The CDR3 is 15 amino acids. The DNA of the CDR3 is TGTGCCAGCAGCTTAGGCAGGGGATTGAACACTGAAGCTTTCTTT. It translates to CASSLGRGLNTEAFF.

The rearrangement links TRBV7-6 to TRBJ1-6; TRBD1 matches 7 bases. CDR1 SGHVS and CDR2 FNYEAQ come from the germline V gene. The CDR3 contains 13 residues. V was pared by 5 bases and J by 9 bases, with 4 bases of the junction left unmatched. CDR3 DNA sequence: TGTGCCAGCAGCGAAGGGGGCGGTTCACCCCTCCACTTT. Its translation is CASSEGGGSPLHF.

Regarding this clone: No conserved phenylalanine or tryptophan is present at the end of the CDR3, so a read error is the likely explanation. The limits of the CDR3 on the DNA are not certain, so only TCRdb's listed CDR3 is given. The chain couples TRBV6-5 to TRBJ1-2; the table's D gene call, TRBD1, was not cross checked with the DNA. Germline V gene data show CDR1 as MNHEY and CDR2 as SVGAGI. The CDR3 is 15 residues long, counting both termini. The CDR3 loop is CASSFQDRGRAPCPP.

V and J are TRBV6-1 and TRBJ1-1; TRBD1 matches 9 bases. The CDR3 contains 15 residues. Looked up from germline, CDR1 is MNHNS and CDR2 is SASEGT. The V segment lost 3 bases and the J segment 2 bases; nucleotides outside the gene matches: 4. CDR3 in amino acids: CASSDPGQGNTEAFF. CDR3 sequence (DNA): TGTGCCAGCAGTGATCCGGGACAGGGAAACACTGAAGCTTTCTTT.

The chain has TRBV4-1 and TRBJ1-2; 10 nucleotides line up with TRBD1. Germline V gene lookup returns CDR1 MGHRA and CDR2 YSYEKL. The CDR3 runs 18 residues. With 3 bases clipped from V and 4 bases from J, the junction kept 14 bases outside the gene matches. CDR3 coding DNA: TGCGCCAGCAGCCAGCTATCGGGACAGGGGCGGATCGGCTATGGCTACACCTTC. Its protein is CASSQLSGQGRIGYGYTF.

The chain combines TRBV11-1 with TRBJ1-1; D not resolved. Germline CDR1 is SGHAT and CDR2 is FQDESV (reference sequence). CDR3 length: 13 amino acids. V lost 1 base and J lost 5, with 8 bases in between. The CDR3 loop reads CASSLDRQTEAFF. The CDR3 DNA sequence: TGTGCCAGCAGCTTAGATAGACAAACTGAAGCTTTCTTT.

CDR3 DNA: TGTGCCAGCAGTTACGGGGCGGGAGTAGCCACCGGGGAGCTGTTTTTT. It codes for CASSYGAGVATGELFF. The chain couples TRBV6-2 or TRBV6-3 to TRBJ2-2, with 7 positions matching TRBD2. J was trimmed by 4 bases and V by 2 bases; bases with no gene match: 7. This CDR3 comprises 16 residues. CDR1 is MNHEY, CDR2 SVGEGT, per germline.

The V gene is TRBV5-4, the J gene TRBJ2-1; 8 nucleotides match TRBD1. This CDR3 has 16 amino acids. The germline V gene has CDR1 SGHNT and CDR2 YYREEE (reference sequence). Trimming cost V 3 bases and J 4 bases; bases outside gene matches: 9. CDR3 protein: CASSWGIGQGYNEQFF. The CDR3 nucleotides read TGTGCCAGCAGCTGGGGTATCGGACAGGGTTACAATGAGCAGTTCTTC.

The chain carries TRBV5-1 and TRBJ2-4, with no clear D. Germline CDR1 and CDR2: SGHRS and YFSETQ. The CDR3 spans 15 residues. With 2 bases removed from V and 7 bases from J, the gap between germline ends came to 16 bases. CDR3 loop: CASSLSPLSRNIQYF. The CDR3 region has the DNA TGCGCCAGCAGCTTAAGCCCATTAAGTCGGAACATTCAGTACTTC.

The chain has TRBV2 and TRBJ2-7; no firm D call. The CDR3 is 13 residues long. Per germline, CDR1 SNHLY and CDR2 FYNNEI. With 2 bases removed from V and 1 base from J, the gap between germline ends came to 6 bases. The CDR3 loop reads CASSEKVSYEQYF. The CDR3 bases are TGTGCCAGCAGTGAAAAGGTTTCCTACGAGCAGTACTTC.

The count of this clone is one. The gene calls are TRBV14 and TRBJ1-1; possibly TRBD1 for D (6 bases). CDR3 length equals 13 residues. The germline V and J ends were trimmed by 6 bases and 1 base, with 9 bases remaining between them. Looked up from germline, CDR1 is SGHDN and CDR2 is FVKESK. This CDR3 reads CASRQGPNTEAFF. CDR3 nucleotide sequence: TGTGCCAGCAGACAGGGCCCGAACACTGAAGCTTTCTTT.

This chain joins TRBV28 and TRBJ2-5; 8 positions agree with TRBD2. Trimming at V came to 9 bases and at J to 1 base, leaving 7 bases not matched to a gene. The CDR3 sequence is 14 residues long. Germline V gives CDR1 MDHEN, CDR2 SYDVKM. The CDR3 spells CASQPSGGQETQYF. The CDR3 DNA is TGTGCCAGTCAACCCAGCGGGGGCCAAGAGACCCAGTACTTC.

This clone was picked up one time. This chain connects TRBV6-6 to TRBJ1-2, with TRBD1 matching 9 bases. V gave up 6 bases and J gave up 3 bases; unmatched junction bases: 11. Germline V lookup: CDR1 MNHNY, CDR2 SVGAGI (reference sequence). CDR3 size: 16 residues. The CDR3 DNA is TGTGCCAGCAGGCACTACAGGGGGCGCTCGGACTATGGCTACACCTTC. Translating gives CASRHYRGRSDYGYTF.

The chain uses TRBV28 and TRBJ2-2; perhaps TRBD1 as D (6 bases). The germline V gene has CDR1 MDHEN and CDR2 SYDVKM. This CDR3 comprises 15 residues. The V end lost 7 bases, the J end lost 1 base, and 13 bases lay between the germline ends. The CDR3 region has the DNA TGTGCCAGCATGGTTCCAGGGGTGAACACCGGGGAGCTGTTTTTT. Protein: CASMVPGVNTGELFF.

The V gene is TRBV20-1, the J gene TRBJ2-3, with D unclear. V lost 6 bases and J lost 6, with 10 bases in between. CDR1 is DFQATT and CDR2 is SNEGSKA in the germline V gene (reference sequence). The CDR3 contains 11 residues. CDR3 sequence reads: CSARPEDTQYF. CDR3 nucleotides: TGCAGTGCCCGACCGGAGGATACGCAGTATTTT.

The chain recombines TRBV7-3 with TRBJ1-2; D unresolved. Germline CDR1 is SGHTA and CDR2 is FQGTGA. The CDR3 loop spans 13 amino acids. Trimming removed 5 bases from V and 8 bases from J, with 15 bases in between. Written as DNA, the CDR3 is TGTGCCAGCAGCGCCTCCCGGGTAGGAGGCTACACCTTC. This translates into CASSASRVGGYTF.